Below, 28 T cell receptor beta chains from the same sample are listed, as sequenced in a study of technical replicates of blood from a handful of donors (dated by TCRdb to 2017 to 2019). The library was prepared using the immunoSEQ multiplex PCR assay. TCRdb carries this immuneACCESS record with in-frame sequences only. Its versions omit some clonotypes, under half of them owing to an unresolved V gene in the studies checked, with the rest unexplained. For this sample the table gives 75,000 to 90,000 clones, of which around 90% were detected only once. Clones ranked in the top ten supply 0.25% of the sample. The sequencing sample was made of T cells isolated from PBMCs. Receptor source: a human donor in good health.

This CDR3 is CASGLTKGVSWDEKLFF. CDR3 coding DNA: TGTGCTAGTGGTTTGACTAAGGGGGTATCCTGGGATGAAAAACTGTTTTTT. V gene TRBV12-5 combines with J gene TRBJ1-4; possible D gene TRBD1, 6 bases. V was trimmed by 2 bases and J by 6 bases, leaving 19 bases between them. CDR3 size: 17 residues. Germline V gene lookup returns CDR1 LGHNT and CDR2 FRNRAP.

V and J are TRBV5-1 and TRBJ1-3; D may be TRBD1 (5 bases). The CDR3 is made up of 15 amino acids. The germline CDR1 and CDR2 sequences are SGHRS and YFSETQ. V was pared by 1 base and J by 6 bases, with 14 bases between. The CDR3 sequence: CASSLLPGNANTIYF. The CDR3 DNA sequence: TGCGCCAGCAGCTTGTTACCAGGGAACGCAAACACCATATATTTT. Looking up the rest from reference TRBV5-1 and TRBJ1-3 gives the full variable domain: KAGVTQTPRYLIKTRGQQVTLSCSPISGHRSVSWYQQTPGQGLQFLFEYFSETQRNKGNFPGRFSGRQFSNSRSEMNVSTLELGDSALYLCASSLLPGNANTIYFGEGSWLTVV.

J is TRBJ2-7 and V is TRBV7-6; TRBD1 aligns across 7 bases. The germline V gene has CDR1 SGHVS and CDR2 FNYEAQ. Losses at the gene ends were 0 bases for V and 0 bases for J; bases not matched to a gene: 8. CDR3 length: 17 amino acids. CDR3 nucleotide sequence: TGTGCCAGCAGCTTAGCGGCACAGGGGCCCTTCTCCTACGAGCAGTACTTC. Translated, it gives CASSLAAQGPFSYEQYF.

CDR3: CASRRDRWETQYF. CDR3 in DNA: TGTGCCAGCAGACGGGACAGGTGGGAGACCCAGTACTTC. The chain has TRBV6-5 and TRBJ2-5, with 8 positions matching TRBD1. Looked up from germline, CDR1 is MNHEY and CDR2 is SVGAGI. The CDR3 contains 13 residues. V trimming: 6 bases; J trimming: 5 bases; junction bases outside the gene matches: 5.

The chain employs TRBV6-1 and TRBJ2-5; TRBD2 is a possible D gene (6 bases). This CDR3 spans 14 amino acids. Deletions cut 0 bases from V and 5 bases from J, with 10 bases between. Germline CDR1 reads MNHNS; CDR2 reads SASEGT. CDR3 amino acids: CASSEAGGVETQYF. CDR3 in DNA: TGTGCCAGCAGTGAAGCGGGGGGTGTGGAGACCCAGTACTTC.

This clone was counted only a few times. The V call is TRBV7-8, the J call TRBJ1-1; D possibly corresponds to TRBD1 (5 bases). Trimming pared 8 bases from V and 0 bases from J, leaving 10 bases between. The V gene's germline CDR1 is SGHVS and CDR2 FQNEAQ. This CDR3 spans 13 amino acids. In DNA form, the CDR3 reads TGTGCCAGCGGGCAGGGTGTGAACACTGAAGCTTTCTTT. This codes for CASGQGVNTEAFF. The variable domain in full, with the rest retrieved from reference TRBV7-8 and TRBJ1-1, is GAGVSQSPRYKVAKRGQDVALRCDPISGHVSLFWYQQALGQGPEFLTYFQNEAQLDKSGLPSDRFFAERPEGSVSTLKIQRTQQEDSAVYLCASGQGVNTEAFFGQGTRLTVV.

The chain joins TRBV28 to TRBJ2-7; tentative D call: TRBD2 (6 bases). Germline CDR1 and CDR2: MDHEN and SYDVKM. The CDR3 spans 15 residues. V was pared by 5 bases and J by 1 base, with 15 bases between. CDR3 residues: CASSTPTSFSYEQYF. CDR3 in DNA: TGTGCCAGCAGTACCCCGACTAGTTTTTCCTACGAGCAGTACTTC. The entire variable domain, with the rest obtained from reference TRBV28 and TRBJ2-7, is as follows: DVKVTQSSRYLVKRTGEKVFLECVQDMDHENMFWYRQDPGLGLRLIYFSYDVKMKEKGDIPEGYSVSREKKERFSLILESASTNQTSMYLCASSTPTSFSYEQYFGPGTRLTVT.

The genes are TRBV29-1 and TRBJ1-4, with 11 bases lining up with TRBD1. V gave up 3 bases and J gave up 3 bases; unmatched junction bases: 12. The length of the CDR3 is 18 residues. The germline V gene has CDR1 SQVTM and CDR2 ANQGSEA. CDR3 amino acids: CSVEYRGQGAGANEKLFF. The CDR3 DNA is TGCAGCGTTGAGTACCGTGGACAGGGGGCCGGTGCTAATGAAAAACTGTTTTTT. Supplemented by reference TRBV29-1 and TRBJ1-4, the full variable domain reads SAVISQKPSRDICQRGTSLTIQCQVDSQVTMMFWYRQQPGQSLTLIATANQGSEATYESGFVIDKFPISRPNLTFSTLTVSNMSPEDSSIYLCSVEYRGQGAGANEKLFFGSGTQLSVL.

V usage is TRBV11-2 and J usage is TRBJ1-5; 7 positions agree with TRBD1. The V gene end was trimmed by 5 bases and the J gene end by 1 base; junction bases not matched to a gene: 5. The CDR3 sequence is 15 residues long. Germline V CDR1 and CDR2: SGHAT, FQNNGV. The CDR3 DNA follows: TGTGCCAGCAGCATAAGACAGGGAAGCAATCAGCCCCAGCATTTT. This translates into CASSIRQGSNQPQHF.

The chain couples TRBV27 to TRBJ1-5; no clear D gene. Trimming removed 5 bases from V and 9 bases from J, with 20 bases in between. The CDR3 is made up of 15 amino acids. Looked up from germline, CDR1 is MNHEY and CDR2 is SMNVEV (reference sequence). The CDR3 DNA sequence: TGTGCCAGCAGTCCCGCTTATGCGACCCTAGGGCCCCAGCATTTT. Translating gives CASSPAYATLGPQHF.

By sample share, this clone is medium-sized. The chain carries TRBV4-1 and TRBJ1-1, with no clear D. The CDR3 runs to 15 residues. Germline V gene lookup returns CDR1 MGHRA and CDR2 YSYEKL. Trimming removed 1 base at V and 2 bases at J, with 11 bases between. CDR3 protein: CASSQGQLRNTEAFF. CDR3 in DNA: TGCGCCAGCAGCCAAGGACAACTCCGAAACACTGAAGCTTTCTTT.

The chain employs TRBV11-3 and TRBJ1-1; D perhaps matches TRBD1 (6 bases). The CDR3 runs to 14 residues. Germline CDR1 and CDR2: SGHNT and YENEEA. The ends were cut back, 5 bases at V and 6 bases at J, with 16 bases in the middle. The CDR3 nucleotides are TGTGCCAGCAGCAGGGACAAGATAATGGCTGAAGCTTTCTTT. It encodes CASSRDKIMAEAFF.

V usage is TRBV6-1 and J usage is TRBJ2-7, with D maybe TRBD2 (5 bases). The CDR3 is 13 amino acids. V shed 2 bases and J shed 7 bases, with 12 bases lying between them. CDR1 MNHNS and CDR2 SASEGT come from the germline V gene. CDR3 residues: CASSEFSGWEQYF. For the CDR3, the DNA is TGTGCCAGCAGTGAATTCTCGGGATGGGAGCAGTACTTC.

The V call is TRBV9, the J call TRBJ2-5; 7 bases align to TRBD2. The CDR3 spans 15 residues. Germline V gene sequence: CDR1 SGDLS, CDR2 YYNGEE. V dropped 2 bases and J dropped 4; count of bases not matched to a gene: 8. CDR3 protein: CASSVERGRRETQYF. CDR3 in DNA: TGTGCCAGCAGCGTGGAGCGGGGTAGGCGAGAGACCCAGTACTTC.

This sequence joins TRBV9 and TRBJ2-7; 7 positions match TRBD1. CDR1 and CDR2 (germline): SGDLS, YYNGEE. This CDR3 spans 13 amino acids. Trimming removed 4 bases from V and 2 bases from J; junction bases left unmatched: 3. CDR3 residues: CASSLGTAYEQYF. CDR3 in DNA: TGTGCCAGCAGCCTCGGGACAGCCTACGAGCAGTACTTC.

V usage is TRBV19 and J usage is TRBJ2-7; maybe TRBD2 (5 bases). Germline V gene data show CDR1 as LNHDA and CDR2 as SQIVND (reference sequence). V lost 2 bases to trimming and J lost 2 bases, with 10 bases between them. This CDR3 has 14 amino acids. The CDR3 loop is CASSIKADTYEQYF. CDR3 bases: TGTGCCAGTAGTATAAAAGCGGATACCTACGAGCAGTACTTC.

The V and J genes are TRBV6-5 and TRBJ2-5; TRBD1 might be the D (6 bases). This CDR3 is built from 15 residues. V lost 0 bases and J 2 bases, leaving 10 bases between the germline ends. Germline V gene sequence: CDR1 MNHEY, CDR2 SVGAGI. CDR3 DNA: TGTGCCAGCAGTTACTCAGGGGGAGCGCAAGAGACCCAGTACTTC. It yields the protein CASSYSGGAQETQYF.

V and J are TRBV5-1 and TRBJ2-3, with 12 bases fitting TRBD2. The CDR3 runs 18 residues. The ends lost 3 bases at V and 4 bases at J; junction bases unmatched: 12. Germline V gene sequence: CDR1 SGHRS, CDR2 YFSETQ. Here the CDR3 reads CASSSPLTSGSHADTQYF. Here the CDR3 DNA reads TGCGCCAGCAGCTCTCCTTTGACTAGCGGGAGCCATGCAGATACGCAGTATTTT.

This clone was observed a handful of times. This sample also contains other DNA sequences that code for the same CDR3. This chain uses TRBV5-1 with TRBJ1-1; D is unclear. V dropped 0 bases and J dropped 1 base, with 7 bases sitting between them. The V gene's germline CDR1 is SGHRS and CDR2 YFSETQ. The CDR3 has 14 residues. Here the CDR3 reads CASSLAPGNTEAFF. The CDR3 DNA sequence: TGCGCCAGCAGCTTGGCCCCGGGGAACACTGAAGCTTTCTTT.

In its sample, this clone was seen once. The final CDR3 position lacks the conserved phenylalanine or tryptophan, pointing to a likely read error. The DNA is left out, because the CDR3 cannot be placed on it with certainty; the CDR3 is given as TCRdb lists it. The chain's CDR3 is CASSLGQGRPSG. This rearrangement joins TRBV2 to TRBJ2-7; the table's TRBD1 call for D was not verified on the DNA. The CDR3 is 12 residues long, ends included. Germline CDR1 is SNHLY and CDR2 is FYNNEI.

V usage is TRBV12-5 and J usage is TRBJ2-1, with 8 bases identical to TRBD2. Germline V gives CDR1 LGHNT, CDR2 FRNRAP. The CDR3 covers 17 residues. V lost 3 bases and J lost 1; bases outside the gene matches: 8. CDR3 coding DNA: TGTGCTAGTGGTTTCCAATCGGGGGGGCGTTCCTACAATGAGCAGTTCTTC. Amino acids: CASGFQSGGRSYNEQFF.

The chain couples TRBV6-5 to TRBJ2-5, with D hard to call. Germline CDR1 is MNHEY and CDR2 is SVGAGI. This CDR3 region has 11 residues. The V and J ends lost 8 bases and 2 bases respectively, with 6 bases between them. For the CDR3, the DNA is TGTGCCAGCTCAGCGCAAGAGACCCAGTACTTC. As protein: CASSAQETQYF.

The V call is TRBV11-2, the J call TRBJ1-2; no firm D call. The ends were cut back, 1 base at V and 8 bases at J, with 26 bases in the middle. The CDR3 covers 18 residues. Per germline, CDR1 SGHAT and CDR2 FQNNGV. The CDR3 DNA sequence: TGTGCCAGCAGCTTAGTCCCCACCCAGACCGTACTACCTCGGGGCTACACCTTC. Translating gives CASSLVPTQTVLPRGYTF.

The chain uses TRBV5-1 and TRBJ2-3; TRBD2 agrees at 12 bases. The CDR3 loop spans 19 amino acids. The junction had 11 bases not matched to a gene; V was cut back by 0 bases and J by 3 bases. Germline V lookup: CDR1 SGHRS, CDR2 YFSETQ. The CDR3 sequence is CASSLGASSGRAWTDTQYF. DNA for the CDR3: TGCGCCAGCAGCTTGGGCGCATCTAGCGGGAGGGCCTGGACAGATACGCAGTATTTT.

The chain links TRBV6-1 to TRBJ2-1, with D tentatively TRBD2 (6 bases). The germline V and J ends were trimmed by 0 bases and 0 bases, with 6 bases remaining between them. The CDR3 consists of 15 residues. Germline CDR1 MNHNS, CDR2 SASEGT. The CDR3 nucleotides read TGTGCCAGCAGTGAAGCCGGGAGCTCCTACAATGAGCAGTTCTTC. This encodes CASSEAGSSYNEQFF.

The rearrangement links TRBV4-1 to TRBJ1-5; D remains unclear. Trimming cost V 1 base and J 5 bases, with 15 bases left between them. The germline V gene encodes CDR1 MGHRA and CDR2 YSYEKL. This CDR3 has 16 residues. As DNA, the CDR3 is TGCGCCAGCAGCCAAGGAGCGCTAGGTGAGGATCAGCCCCAGCATTTT. The encoded protein is CASSQGALGEDQPQHF.

This clone turned up a few times. The CDR3: CTTGEGWTGGTEAFF. The DNA of the CDR3 is TGCACCACCGGGGAAGGCTGGACAGGGGGCACTGAAGCTTTCTTT. The rearrangement uses TRBV29-1 and TRBJ1-1, with 10 nucleotides matching TRBD1. Looked up from germline, CDR1 is SQVTM and CDR2 is ANQGSEA. This CDR3 comprises 15 residues. Full variable domain (missing parts from reference TRBV29-1 and TRBJ1-1): SAVISQKPSRDICQRGTSLTIQCQVDSQVTMMFWYRQQPGQSLTLIATANQGSEATYESGFVIDKFPISRPNLTFSTLTVSNMSPEDSSIYLCTTGEGWTGGTEAFFGQGTRLTVV.

The chain uses TRBV30 and TRBJ2-5; 7 bases agree with TRBD2. CDR3 length equals 12 residues. V was clipped by 4 bases and J by 4 bases; unmatched bases: 3. Germline CDR1 reads GTSNPN; CDR2 reads SVGIG (reference sequence). The CDR3 protein is CAWKLAGETQYF. CDR3 bases: TGTGCCTGGAAGTTAGCGGGAGAGACCCAGTACTTC.